This is a list of T cell receptor beta chains from one sample in a study of post-analysis software for immune sequencing data. Using its own MiXCR run on the PCR reads, TCRdb lists one record per CDR3 protein. The sample shows hundreds of thousands of distinct CDR3 sequences, 25% to 30% of them seen only once. The sample was blood. These receptors were obtained from a girl aged 5-17 years with multiple sclerosis. CDR3s include the opening cysteine and the closing phenylalanine or tryptophan. A D gene is named only where the DNA matches it firmly. Clone size is stated in some rows and not others, as once, few, many or a class when expanded.

d_call	v_call	clone_size	j_call	cdr3_aa	cdr3_nt
NA	TRBV5-1	NA	TRBJ1-5	CASNAGPDQPQHF	TGCGCCAGCAACGCCGGGCCAGATCAGCCCCAGCATTTT
NA	TRBV5-1	NA	TRBJ2-5	CASSAQGTQETQYF	TGCGCCAGCAGCGCCCAGGGGACCCAAGAGACCCAGTACTTC
TRBD1	TRBV6-5	NA	TRBJ2-3	CASSNLRTGETDTQYF	TGTGCCAGCAGTAACCTCCGGACAGGGGAGACAGATACGCAGTATTTT
NA	TRBV6-6	NA	TRBJ1-5	CASSYGQGQVSNQPQHF	TGTGCCAGCAGTTATGGGCAGGGTCAGGTTAGCAATCAGCCCCAGCATTTT
NA	TRBV6-1	few	TRBJ1-1	CASSLGRAFF	TGTGCCAGCAGTCTGGGGCGAGCTTTCTTT
TRBD2	TRBV12-3/TRBV12-4	many	TRBJ2-5	CASSQRGVFIQETQYF	TGTGCCAGCAGCCAACGGGGGGTTTTCATACAAGAGACCCAGTACTTC
TRBD2	TRBV5-1	few	TRBJ2-1	CASSGGLAGSYNEQFF	TGCGCCAGCAGCGGAGGACTAGCAGGGAGCTACAATGAGCAGTTCTTC
TRBD2	TRBV7-9	NA	TRBJ2-1	CASRPTSGGPNEQFF	TGTGCCAGCAGGCCTACTAGCGGGGGCCCCAATGAGCAGTTCTTC
NA	TRBV4-3	many	TRBJ2-7	CASSPFGGPYEQYF	TGCGCCAGCAGCCCGTTCGGGGGCCCCTACGAGCAGTACTTC
NA	TRBV28	NA	TRBJ2-1	CATSGSDSTRNEQFF	TGTGCCACCTCCGGGTCGGACTCTACACGGAATGAGCAGTTCTTC
TRBD1	TRBV7-9	few	TRBJ1-2	CASSLAGGVYGYTF	TGTGCCAGCAGCTTAGCAGGGGGCGTCTATGGCTACACCTTC
TRBD1	TRBV27	few	TRBJ1-6	CASSSLTGGYSPLHF	TGTGCCAGCAGTTCCTTGACAGGGGGCTATTCACCCCTCCACTTT
NA	TRBV29-1	NA	TRBJ2-6	CSAVGSEAGANVLTF	TGCAGCGCCGTGGGTTCAGAAGCTGGGGCCAACGTCCTGACTTTC
TRBD1	TRBV9	NA	TRBJ1-1	CASSVTGGAETEAFF	TGTGCCAGCAGCGTCACAGGGGGCGCGGAAACTGAAGCTTTCTTT
NA	TRBV3-1	NA	TRBJ1-4	CASSQAPGRLGDGYEKLFF	TGTGCCAGCAGCCAAGCGCCGGGACGGCTTGGGGATGGATATGAAAAACTGTTTTTT
NA	TRBV29-1	NA	TRBJ1-2	CSATGLAGLQGYTF	TGCAGCGCTACGGGGTTGGCAGGCCTACAAGGCTACACCTTC
TRBD2	TRBV5-1	many	TRBJ2-7	CASSRSGASAPYEQYF	TGCGCCAGCAGCCGAAGCGGGGCCTCTGCCCCCTACGAGCAGTACTTC
NA	TRBV7-9	many	TRBJ2-7	CASSPAGYEQYF	TGTGCCAGCAGTCCCGCGGGCTACGAGCAGTACTTC
NA	TRBV7-2	few	TRBJ2-1	CASSLYGTGYNEQFF	TGTGCCAGCAGCTTATACGGGACCGGCTACAATGAGCAGTTCTTC
TRBD2	TRBV20-1	few	TRBJ2-3	CAGSGGGNTDTQYF	TGCGCAGGTTCCGGCGGGGGTAACACAGATACGCAGTATTTT
TRBD2	TRBV5-1	NA	TRBJ2-5	CASSGTSGGGETQYF	TGCGCCAGCAGCGGAACTAGCGGGGGGGGAGAGACCCAGTACTTC
TRBD1	TRBV6-1	few	TRBJ2-1	CASRTDRGLGSSYNEQFF	TGTGCCAGCAGAACGGACAGGGGGCTAGGTAGCTCCTACAATGAGCAGTTCTTC
NA	TRBV5-8	NA	TRBJ1-4	CASSLEARGLEKLFF	TGTGCCAGCAGCTTGGAGGCCAGGGGATTGGAAAAACTGTTTTTT
NA	TRBV20-1	NA	TRBJ2-5	CSAWASLETQYF	TGCAGTGCCTGGGCCTCACTAGAGACCCAGTACTTC
NA	TRBV5-6	NA	TRBJ1-5	CASSLSRNPQLQHF	TGTGCCAGCAGCTTGTCCAGGAATCCTCAGCTCCAGCATTTT
TRBD2	TRBV12-3/TRBV12-4	NA	TRBJ2-3	CASSFRTSGETQYF	TGTGCCAGCAGTTTTCGGACTAGCGGAGAAACGCAGTATTTT
NA	TRBV6-2/TRBV6-3	NA	TRBJ2-1	CASSADSSYNEQFF	TGTGCCAGCAGCGCCGACAGCTCCTACAATGAGCAGTTCTTC
NA	TRBV12-3/TRBV12-4	few	TRBJ2-3	CASSEQGTSTDTQYF	TGTGCCAGCAGTGAACAGGGGACTAGCACAGATACGCAGTATTTT